A single sample is the source of the 14 T cell receptor beta chains below, sequenced in a study of post-analysis software for immune sequencing data. Included in the TCR beta cDNA libraries were unique molecular identifiers. In TCRdb, the PCR reads were re-called with MiXCR into one record per CDR3 protein. The sample holds about 160,000 distinct CDR3 sequences, roughly 34% seen once. The source material was blood, sampled after autologous hematopoietic stem cell transplantation. The receptors originated from a girl aged 5-17 years with multiple sclerosis.

This sequence joins TRBV5-4 and TRBJ2-7, with D possibly matching TRBD2 (5 bases). Germline V gene sequence: CDR1 SGHNT, CDR2 YYREEE (reference sequence). The CDR3 covers 13 residues. Trimming removed 4 bases from V and 6 bases from J, with 14 bases in between. As DNA, the CDR3 is TGTGCCAGCAGCGCGGGCCTTGCGCTCGAGCAGTACTTC. Its protein product is CASSAGLALEQYF.

The chain uses TRBV19 and TRBJ1-5; perhaps TRBD1 as D (6 bases). Germline V CDR1 and CDR2: LNHDA, SQIVND (reference sequence). The CDR3 is 15 amino acids. With 5 bases removed from V and 0 bases from J, the gap between germline ends came to 11 bases. DNA of the CDR3: TGTGCCAGTAGTCCGGGACAAGCTAGCAATCAGCCCCAGCATTTT. Protein sequence: CASSPGQASNQPQHF.

On this clonotype: This CDR3 is missing its conserved last phenylalanine or tryptophan, likely due to a read error. The chain combines TRBV6-4 with TRBJ2-3; the match to TRBD1 covers 12 bases. Germline-derived CDR1 and CDR2 are MRHNA and SNTAGT. CDR3 length: 15 amino acids. V lost 2 bases and J lost 4; bases outside the gene matches: 1. CDR3 DNA: TGTGCCAGCAGTGACGGGACAGGGGGCGCAGATACGCAGTATGTT. Translating it yields CASSDGTGGADTQYV.

The rearrangement joins TRBV25-1 to TRBJ2-1; maybe TRBD1 (6 bases). Trimming took off 7 bases at V and 7 bases at J, with 14 bases between the two ends. The CDR3 has 13 amino acids. The germline V gene encodes CDR1 MGHDK and CDR2 SYGVNS. CDR3 DNA sequence: TGTGCCAGCACCCGAAACAGGGCTAATGAGCAGTTCTTC. Protein product: CASTRNRANEQFF.

This clonotype showed up just a few times. V gene TRBV28 combines with J gene TRBJ1-2, with 10 bases fitting TRBD1. This CDR3 region has 15 residues. V trimming: 4 bases; J trimming: 4 bases; junction bases outside the gene matches: 6. Germline CDR1 and CDR2: MDHEN and SYDVKM. The CDR3 here is CASSYRDRGLYGYTF. The CDR3 DNA sequence: TGTGCCAGCAGTTATCGGGACAGGGGTCTCTATGGCTACACCTTC.

CDR3: CATSADLVASYNEQFF. In nucleotides, the CDR3 is TGTGCCACCAGTGCTGACCTAGTGGCCTCCTACAATGAGCAGTTCTTC. The J gene is TRBJ2-1, the V gene TRBV15; D remains unclear. V was cut by 6 bases and J by 0 bases, with 15 bases left in between. Looked up from germline, CDR1 is LNHNV and CDR2 is YYDKDF (reference sequence). The CDR3 is 16 amino acids.

The chain employs TRBV7-9 and TRBJ2-1; 10 positions match TRBD2. The V and J ends lost 1 base and 6 bases, in that order; junction bases with no gene match: 3. This CDR3 region has 15 residues. Germline V gives CDR1 SEHNR, CDR2 FQNEAQ (reference sequence). The CDR3 bases are TGTGCCAGCAGCTTAGAAGCGGGGGGGGGCAATGAGCAGTTCTTC. Residues: CASSLEAGGGNEQFF.

This CDR3 reads CAWGGLNKYNEQFF. As DNA, the CDR3 is TGTGCCTGGGGCGGACTAAACAAATACAATGAGCAGTTCTTC. The rearrangement joins TRBV30 to TRBJ2-1; D possibly corresponds to TRBD2 (6 bases). Between the trimmed V and J ends, which lost 5 bases and 4 bases, there was a span of 15 bases. Per germline, CDR1 GTSNPN and CDR2 SVGIG (reference sequence). The CDR3 contains 14 residues.

This clonotype was observed at least ten times. The chain is built from TRBV25-1 and TRBJ2-3; 10 bases are a match to TRBD1. V dropped 0 bases and J dropped 4; count of bases not matched to a gene: 1. Germline CDR1 MGHDK, CDR2 SYGVNS. This CDR3 spans 15 amino acids. The CDR3 spells CASSEYGTGADTQYF. In DNA, the CDR3 is TGTGCCAGCAGTGAATATGGGACAGGGGCAGATACGCAGTATTTT.

The rearrangement links TRBV20-1 to TRBJ1-5; D is ambiguous. Trimming removed 3 bases from V and 7 bases from J, with 10 bases in between. CDR1 and CDR2 from the germline V gene are DFQATT and SNEGSKA (reference sequence). The CDR3 runs to 12 residues. This chain's CDR3 is CSASGSQQPQHF. DNA for the CDR3: TGCAGTGCTAGTGGGAGCCAGCAGCCCCAGCATTTT.

This chain joins TRBV5-5 and TRBJ2-1; possible D gene TRBD1, 5 bases. Germline CDR1 reads SGHKS; CDR2 reads YYEKEE (reference sequence). Trimming pared 4 bases from V and 1 base from J, leaving 21 bases between. The CDR3 length is 18 residues. The CDR3: CASSLSSVARVSYNEQFF. Here the CDR3 DNA reads TGTGCCAGCAGCCTGTCCTCTGTGGCCAGGGTGTCCTACAATGAGCAGTTCTTC.

The genes are TRBV13 and TRBJ2-7, with 11 bases lining up with TRBD2. Germline V gene lookup returns CDR1 PRHDT and CDR2 FYEKMQ (reference sequence). CDR3 length equals 17 residues. The V and J ends lost 2 bases and 5 bases, in that order; junction bases with no gene match: 11. This CDR3 is CASSLRLVAGGPHEQYF. The CDR3 bases are TGTGCCAGCAGCTTAAGGCTGGTAGCGGGAGGGCCCCACGAGCAGTACTTC. Full variable domain (rest looked up from reference TRBV13 and TRBJ2-7): AAGVIQSPRHLIKEKRETATLKCYPIPRHDTVYWYQQGPGQDPQFLISFYEKMQSDKGSIPDRFSAQQFSDYHSELNMSSLELGDSALYFCASSLRLVAGGPHEQYFGPGTRLTVT.

The chain combines TRBV20-1 with TRBJ1-2; 7 positions agree with TRBD1. The V gene end was trimmed by 3 bases and the J gene end by 6 bases; junction bases not matched to a gene: 16. This CDR3 region has 16 residues. CDR1 and CDR2 (germline): DFQATT, SNEGSKA (reference sequence). The CDR3 spells CSARSPQRQGGDGYTF. CDR3 sequence (DNA): TGCAGTGCTAGGTCCCCCCAACGACAGGGAGGAGATGGCTACACCTTC.

The genes are TRBV7-9 and TRBJ1-5, with a weak D call TRBD1 (6 bases). The V end lost 5 bases, the J end lost 1 base, and 6 bases lay between the germline ends. The CDR3 extends over 13 amino acids. The V gene's germline CDR1 is SEHNR and CDR2 FQNEAQ (reference sequence). DNA of the CDR3: TGTGCCAGCAGCGGACAGAGCAATCAGCCCCAGCATTTT. It translates to CASSGQSNQPQHF.